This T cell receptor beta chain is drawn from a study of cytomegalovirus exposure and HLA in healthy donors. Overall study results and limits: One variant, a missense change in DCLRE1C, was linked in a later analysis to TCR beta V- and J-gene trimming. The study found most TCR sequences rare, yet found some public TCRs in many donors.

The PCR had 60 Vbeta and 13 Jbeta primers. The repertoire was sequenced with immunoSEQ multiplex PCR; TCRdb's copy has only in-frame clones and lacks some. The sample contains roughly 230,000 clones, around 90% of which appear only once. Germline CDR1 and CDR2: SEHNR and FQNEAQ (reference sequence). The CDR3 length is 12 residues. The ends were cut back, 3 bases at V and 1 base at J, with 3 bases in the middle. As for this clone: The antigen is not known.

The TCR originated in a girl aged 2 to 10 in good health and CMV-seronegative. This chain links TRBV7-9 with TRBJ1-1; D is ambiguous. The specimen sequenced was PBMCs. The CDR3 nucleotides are TGTGCCAGCAGCTTCGGGAACACTGAAGCTTTCTTT. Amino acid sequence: CASSFGNTEAFF. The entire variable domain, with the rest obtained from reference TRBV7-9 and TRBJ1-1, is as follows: DTGVSQNPRHKITKRGQNVTFRCDPISEHNRLYWYRQTLGQGPEFLTYFQNEAQLEKSRLLSDRFSAERPKGSFSTLEIQRTEQGDSAMYLCASSFGNTEAFFGQGTRLTVV.